The 13 T cell receptor beta chains below come from one sample, sequenced in a study of Ad26.COV2.S vaccination and SARS-CoV-2 variants. Treatment of the sample: around 19 received Ad26.COV2.S at low or high dose, single or two shots; several received placebo; per-sample allocation not given. The study sampled participants on day 63 after the first vaccine or placebo injection. TCRdb keeps only in-frame clones here, not all; method: immunoSEQ multiplex PCR. This sample has about 480,000 clones, with roughly 87% found just once. Specimen: peripheral blood, collected in a trial of Ad26.COV2.S vaccine versus placebo. The receptors come from a person between 18 and 60 years old who received the Ad26.COV2.S COVID-19 vaccine or a placebo.

The rearrangement uses TRBV30 and TRBJ2-2; D perhaps matches TRBD1 (6 bases). Germline CDR1 reads GTSNPN; CDR2 reads SVGIG (reference sequence). V lost 5 bases and J 4 bases, leaving 11 bases between the germline ends. The CDR3 is made up of 13 amino acids. The CDR3 protein is CAWGTRGTGELFF. In DNA, the CDR3 is TGTGCCTGGGGGACACGGGGCACCGGGGAGCTGTTTTTT.

V and J are TRBV5-1 and TRBJ2-5; TRBD2 is a possible D gene (6 bases). Germline loops: CDR1 SGHRS, CDR2 YFSETQ. The CDR3 runs 14 residues. The V end lost 6 bases, the J end lost 1 base, and 13 bases lay between the germline ends. CDR3 amino acids: CASTVGLAQETQYF. Here the CDR3 DNA reads TGCGCCAGCACTGTGGGACTGGCCCAAGAGACCCAGTACTTC.

V is TRBV4-3 and J is TRBJ1-5; unclear D gene. Trimming took 8 bases from V and 0 from J, leaving 14 bases between them. The CDR3 runs to 15 residues. Germline values: CDR1 LGHNA, CDR2 YSLEER. The CDR3 loop is CASAAGLSSNQPQHF. The CDR3 DNA sequence: TGCGCCAGCGCAGCCGGGCTTAGTAGCAATCAGCCCCAGCATTTT.

The chain links TRBV5-4 to TRBJ1-1; TRBD1 might be the D (6 bases). The CDR3 has 15 residues. Trimming removed 2 bases from V and 4 bases from J, with 15 bases in between. Per the germline V gene, CDR1 is SGHNT and CDR2 is YYREEE (reference sequence). CDR3 bases: TGTGCCAGCAGCTTCGGGGGCAGGAGGGCCACTGAAGCTTTCTTT. Its protein is CASSFGGRRATEAFF.

The chain combines TRBV24-1 with TRBJ2-1, with D perhaps matching TRBD1 or TRBD2 (5 bases each). The CDR3 spans 14 residues. Per germline, CDR1 KGHDR and CDR2 SFDVKD. Trimming removed 3 bases at V and 12 bases at J, with 17 bases between. Here the CDR3 DNA reads TGTGCCACCAGTGATGACCCGAGGGGTATGGGGCAGTTCTTC. It is translated as CATSDDPRGMGQFF.

J is TRBJ1-2 and V is TRBV7-8; 7 nucleotides agree with TRBD1. The CDR3 spans 15 residues. Germline V gene data show CDR1 as SGHVS and CDR2 as FQNEAQ. V lost 5 bases and J lost 6; bases outside the gene matches: 12. The CDR3: CASSQGPGQHNGYTF. The CDR3 DNA reads as TGTGCCAGCAGCCAGGGGCCGGGACAGCATAATGGCTACACCTTC.

V gene TRBV19 combines with J gene TRBJ2-1; D is unclear. V was shortened by 3 bases and J by 0 bases, with 12 bases between the two germline ends. CDR1 and CDR2 from the germline V gene are LNHDA and SQIVND (reference sequence). The CDR3 loop spans 16 amino acids. The CDR3 nucleotides read TGTGCCAGTAGTATCGTGGCAGGTCCCTCCTACAATGAGCAGTTCTTC. This encodes CASSIVAGPSYNEQFF. Complete variable domain (other parts from reference TRBV19 and TRBJ2-1): DGGITQSPKYLFRKEGQNVTLSCEQNLNHDAMYWYRQDPGQGLRLIYYSQIVNDFQKGDIAEGYSVSREKKESFPLTVTSAQKNPTAFYLCASSIVAGPSYNEQFFGPGTRLTVL.

J is TRBJ2-4 and V is TRBV6-6; D gene unclear. This CDR3 is built from 16 residues. V lost 0 bases to trimming and J lost 3 bases, with 12 bases between them. Germline V gene sequence: CDR1 MNHNY, CDR2 SVGAGI (reference sequence). The CDR3 DNA is TGTGCCAGCAGTTACTCGAGTGGGCTGATCAAAAACATTCAGTACTTC. Translated: CASSYSSGLIKNIQYF.

The rearrangement joins TRBV5-8 to TRBJ1-5, with TRBD1 matching 8 bases. With 0 bases clipped from V and 3 bases from J, the junction kept 2 bases outside the gene matches. The CDR3 runs 15 residues. The germline V gene has CDR1 SGHTS and CDR2 YDEGEE. CDR3 coding DNA: TGTGCCAGCAGCTTGGACAGGGGGGCCAATCAGCCCCAGCATTTT. Translation gives CASSLDRGANQPQHF.

The rearrangement links TRBV7-9 to TRBJ1-5; D is uncertain. The CDR3 is made up of 11 amino acids. From germline, CDR1 is SEHNR and CDR2 FQNEAQ (reference sequence). Deletions cut 5 bases from V and 9 bases from J, with 8 bases between. The CDR3 loop is CASSLAGPQHF. For the CDR3, the DNA is TGTGCCAGCAGCCTGGCCGGGCCCCAGCATTTT.

V gene TRBV9 combines with J gene TRBJ2-2; 7 nucleotides agree with TRBD2. V was clipped by 1 base and J by 5 bases; unmatched bases: 5. The CDR3 contains 15 residues. Per germline, CDR1 SGDLS and CDR2 YYNGEE. CDR3 sequence (DNA): TGTGCCAGCAGCGTAAAACAGCGGGGTACCGGGGAGCTGTTTTTT. This encodes CASSVKQRGTGELFF.

The V gene is TRBV6-2 or TRBV6-3, the J gene TRBJ1-5, with D unclear. CDR1 is MNHEY and CDR2 is SVGEGT in the germline V gene. V lost 5 bases and J 9 bases, leaving 14 bases between the germline ends. This CDR3 comprises 13 residues. The DNA of the CDR3 is TGTGCCAGCAGTGATGGCAGGTTTGGGCCCCAGCATTTT. Translated, it gives CASSDGRFGPQHF.

The chain is built from TRBV6-6 and TRBJ2-3; D might be TRBD1 (6 bases). Per germline, CDR1 MNHNY and CDR2 SVGAGI (reference sequence). Between the trimmed V and J ends, which lost 11 bases and 0 bases, there was a span of 18 bases. This CDR3 is built from 15 residues. The CDR3 loop is CAARRRGQSTDTQYF. Written as DNA, the CDR3 is TGTGCCGCCCGTCGTAGGGGACAAAGCACAGATACGCAGTATTTT.